This T cell receptor (beta chain) was captured in a study of Graves' ophthalmopathy and Graves' hyperthyroidism. About the research overall: Researchers obtained peripheral blood at initial diagnosis, before any treatment had begun.

Newly diagnosed hyperthyroidism donors, aged 18 to 65, duration under 2 months. The PBMC fraction was derived from under 11 ml of fresh peripheral blood. Amplification of the TCR beta CDR3 regions used RNA transcripts (as template). HTBI-primed first-round RT-PCR preceded second-round multiplex PCR. One entry per CDR3 protein results from TCRdb running MiXCR on the multiplex PCR reads. The profile shows approximately 380,000 distinct CDR3 sequences, around a fifth of them singletons. V shed 4 bases and J shed 1 base, with 15 bases lying between them. Germline V gene lookup returns CDR1 SQVTM and CDR2 ANQGSEA. The CDR3 runs to 15 residues. Regarding the study as a whole: The majority of expanded thyroid clonotypes above 0.001 frequency also occurred in blood.

This clonotype was detected ten times or more. Its target is not known. The chain has TRBV29-1 and TRBJ2-3, with D possibly matching TRBD1 (6 bases). This receptor was identified in a woman under 30 with stable Graves' hyperthyroidism. Material for sequencing was peripheral blood. The chain's CDR3 is CSVGAAGAGTDTQYF. DNA for the CDR3: TGCAGCGTTGGTGCGGCAGGGGCCGGCACAGATACGCAGTATTTT.